This T cell receptor beta chain originates from a study of cytomegalovirus exposure and HLA in healthy donors. This clone came up a few times. The antigen remains unidentified. CDR1 and CDR2 (germline): SGHDN, FVKESK. The V end lost 1 base, the J end lost 7 bases, and 19 bases lay between the germline ends. This CDR3 is built from 16 residues. All donors participated as healthy donors of bone marrow. The primer mix had 60 Vbeta and 13 Jbeta primers. Assay: immunoSEQ multiplex PCR; the TCRdb copy retains only in-frame clones and omits some. The table lists about 160,000 clones, over 65% of them singletons, with approximately 6.9% in the top ten. Study observations and caveats: There were some V segments, including TRBV6-2 and TRBV6-3, excluded as indistinguishable.

The sequence derives from a man aged 35-49 years in good health and CMV-seropositive. The rearrangement links TRBV14 to TRBJ1-2; D ambiguous. Sequenced material: PBMCs. The DNA of the CDR3 is TGTGCCAGCAGCCAAGTTCCCGTTGGGAGTGTGGGTGGCTACACCTTC. Translated, it gives CASSQVPVGSVGGYTF.